Listed here is a single TCR beta chain. Antigen: not known. These data are taken from a study of blood T cells in healthy people across ages. For the second PCR, which ran for about 7 to 12 cycles, a sample-barcoded 5' primer and a J-beta primer mix were used. TCRdb recomputed calls from the 5' RACE reads with MiXCR, one row per CDR3 protein. The sample lists around 900,000 distinct CDR3 sequences, roughly 47% seen once, with 20% to 25% in the top ten. Study conclusions and caveats: The study found TCR beta diversity correlated strongly with naive T cell percentage.

Isolation yielded PBMCs, at least 7 million per sample, in every case. Germline CDR1 reads MDHEN; CDR2 reads SYDVKM. CDR3 length: 13 residues. The origin of this receptor is a woman between 55 and 75 years old in good health. The material sequenced was blood. V and J are TRBV28 and TRBJ2-5; no reliable D call. The J call may be incorrect, as the DNA end agrees better with TRBJ2-7. The CDR3 DNA reads as TGTGCCAGCACTAAGTCCTTGGGGTACGAGCAGTACTTC. The encoded protein is CASTKSLGYEQYF.